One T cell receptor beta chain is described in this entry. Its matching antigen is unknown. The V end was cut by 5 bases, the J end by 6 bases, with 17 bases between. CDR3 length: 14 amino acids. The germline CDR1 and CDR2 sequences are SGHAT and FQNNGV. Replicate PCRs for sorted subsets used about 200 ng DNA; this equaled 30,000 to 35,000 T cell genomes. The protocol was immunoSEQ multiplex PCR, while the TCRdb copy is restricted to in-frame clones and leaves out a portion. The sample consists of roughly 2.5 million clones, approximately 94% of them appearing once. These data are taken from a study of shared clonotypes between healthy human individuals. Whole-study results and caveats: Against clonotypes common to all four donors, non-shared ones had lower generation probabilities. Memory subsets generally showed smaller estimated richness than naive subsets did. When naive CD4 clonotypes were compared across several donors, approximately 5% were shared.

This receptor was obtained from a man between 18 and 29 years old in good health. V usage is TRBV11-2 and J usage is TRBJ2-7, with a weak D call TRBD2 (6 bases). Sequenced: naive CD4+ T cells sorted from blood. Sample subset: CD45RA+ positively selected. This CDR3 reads CASSPQAGPLEQYF. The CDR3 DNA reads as TGTGCCAGCAGCCCCCAGGCGGGGCCCCTCGAGCAGTACTTC.